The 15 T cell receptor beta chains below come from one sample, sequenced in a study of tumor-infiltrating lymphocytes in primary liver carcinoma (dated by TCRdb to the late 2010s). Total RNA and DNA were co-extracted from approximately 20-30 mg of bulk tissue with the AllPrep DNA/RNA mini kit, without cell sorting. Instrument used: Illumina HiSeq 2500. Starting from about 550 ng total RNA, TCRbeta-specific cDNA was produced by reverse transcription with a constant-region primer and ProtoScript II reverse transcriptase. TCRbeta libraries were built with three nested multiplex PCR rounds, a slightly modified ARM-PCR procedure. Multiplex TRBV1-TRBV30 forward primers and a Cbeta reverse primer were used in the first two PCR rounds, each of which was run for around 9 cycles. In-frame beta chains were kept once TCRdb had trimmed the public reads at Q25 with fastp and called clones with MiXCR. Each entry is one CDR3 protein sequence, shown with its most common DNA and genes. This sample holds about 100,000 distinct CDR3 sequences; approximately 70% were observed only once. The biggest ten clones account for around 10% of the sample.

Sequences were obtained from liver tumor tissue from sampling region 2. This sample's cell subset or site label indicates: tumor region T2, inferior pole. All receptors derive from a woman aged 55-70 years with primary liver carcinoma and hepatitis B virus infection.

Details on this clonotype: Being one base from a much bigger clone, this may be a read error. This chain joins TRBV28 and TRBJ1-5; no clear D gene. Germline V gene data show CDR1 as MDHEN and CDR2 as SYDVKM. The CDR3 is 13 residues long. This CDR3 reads CASNLDSNQPQHF. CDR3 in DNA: TGTGCCAGCAATTTAGACAGCAATCAGCCCCAGCATTTT.

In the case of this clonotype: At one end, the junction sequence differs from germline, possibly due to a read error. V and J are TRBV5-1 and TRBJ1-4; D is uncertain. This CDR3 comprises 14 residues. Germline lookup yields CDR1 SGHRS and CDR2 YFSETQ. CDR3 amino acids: CVSSSSGSDEKLFF. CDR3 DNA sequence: TGCGTCAGCAGCTCGTCCGGGTCAGATGAAAAACTGTTTTTT.

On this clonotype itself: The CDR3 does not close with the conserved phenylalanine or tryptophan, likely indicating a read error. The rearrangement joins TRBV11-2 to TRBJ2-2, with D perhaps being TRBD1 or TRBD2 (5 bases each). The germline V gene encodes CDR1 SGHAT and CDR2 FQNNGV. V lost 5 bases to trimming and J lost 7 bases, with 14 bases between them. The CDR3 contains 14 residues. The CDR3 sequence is CASSPGPTSGELFL. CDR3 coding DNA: TGTGCCAGCAGCCCGGGACCTACAAGCGGGGAGCTGTTTTTG.

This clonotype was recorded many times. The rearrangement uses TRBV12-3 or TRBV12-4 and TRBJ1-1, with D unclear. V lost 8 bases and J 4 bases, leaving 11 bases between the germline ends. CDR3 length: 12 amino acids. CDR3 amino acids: CASVRISTEAFF. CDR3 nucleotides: TGTGCCAGCGTCCGGATAAGCACTGAAGCTTTCTTT.

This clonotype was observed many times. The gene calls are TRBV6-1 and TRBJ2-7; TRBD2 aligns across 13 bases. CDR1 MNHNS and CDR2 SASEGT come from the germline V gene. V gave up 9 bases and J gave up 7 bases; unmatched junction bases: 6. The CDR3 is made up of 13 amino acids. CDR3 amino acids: CASSLAGGLEQYF. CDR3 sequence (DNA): TGTGCCAGTTCACTAGCGGGAGGGCTTGAGCAGTACTTC.

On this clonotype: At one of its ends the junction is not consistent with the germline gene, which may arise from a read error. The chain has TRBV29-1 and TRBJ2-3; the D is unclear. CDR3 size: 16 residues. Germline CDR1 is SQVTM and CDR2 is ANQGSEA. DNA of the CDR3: TGCAACGTTGGTATAGTCCCTCTCGTAAACACAGACACGCAGTATTTT. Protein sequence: CNVGIVPLVNTDTQYF.

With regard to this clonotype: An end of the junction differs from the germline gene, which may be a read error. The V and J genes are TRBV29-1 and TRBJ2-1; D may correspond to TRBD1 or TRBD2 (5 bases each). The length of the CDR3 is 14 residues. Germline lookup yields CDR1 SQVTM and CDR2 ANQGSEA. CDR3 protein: CGVHPGTSFNEQCF. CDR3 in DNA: TGCGGCGTTCACCCCGGGACGAGCTTCAATGAGCAGTGCTTC.

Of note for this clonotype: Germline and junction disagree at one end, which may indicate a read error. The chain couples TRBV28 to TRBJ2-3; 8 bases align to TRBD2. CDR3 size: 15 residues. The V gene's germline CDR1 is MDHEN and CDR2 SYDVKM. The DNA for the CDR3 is TGTACCAGCAGTTCACTAGCGGAGCGTCGTGATACGCAGTATTTT. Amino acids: CTSSSLAERRDTQYF.

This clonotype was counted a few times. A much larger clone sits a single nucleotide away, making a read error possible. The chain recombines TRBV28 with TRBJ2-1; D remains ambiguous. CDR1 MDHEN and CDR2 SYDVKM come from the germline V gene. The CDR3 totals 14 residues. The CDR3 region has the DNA TGTGCCAGCAGTCCAAACGACGGATACAATGAGCATTTCTTC. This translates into CASSPNDGYNEHFF.

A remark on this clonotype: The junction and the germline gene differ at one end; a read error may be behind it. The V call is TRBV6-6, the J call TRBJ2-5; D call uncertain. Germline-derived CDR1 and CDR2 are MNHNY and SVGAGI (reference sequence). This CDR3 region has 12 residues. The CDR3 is CASSEYQETQYF. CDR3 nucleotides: TGTGCAAGCAGTGAGTACCAAGAGACCCAGTACTTC.

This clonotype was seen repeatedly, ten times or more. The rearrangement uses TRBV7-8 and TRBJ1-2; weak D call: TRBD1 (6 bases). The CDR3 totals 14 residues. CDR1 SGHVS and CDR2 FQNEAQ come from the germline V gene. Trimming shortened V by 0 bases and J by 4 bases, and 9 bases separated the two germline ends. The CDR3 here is CASSLATGRYGYTF. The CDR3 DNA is TGTGCCAGCAGCTTAGCCACAGGGCGCTATGGCTACACCTTC.

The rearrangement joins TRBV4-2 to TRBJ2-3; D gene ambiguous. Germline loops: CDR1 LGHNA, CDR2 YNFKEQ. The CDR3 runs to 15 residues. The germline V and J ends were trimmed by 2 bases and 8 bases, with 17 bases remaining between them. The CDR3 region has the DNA TGTGCCAGCAGCCAATGGGAACTGGCCGAAGGTACGCAGTATTTT. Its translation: CASSQWELAEGTQYF.

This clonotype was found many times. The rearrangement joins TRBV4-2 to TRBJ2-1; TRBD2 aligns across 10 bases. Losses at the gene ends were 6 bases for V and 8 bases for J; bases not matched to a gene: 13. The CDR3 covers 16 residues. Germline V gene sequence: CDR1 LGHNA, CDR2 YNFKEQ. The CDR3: CASRLQSGRAGDEQFF. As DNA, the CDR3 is TGTGCCAGCAGACTTCAAAGCGGGAGGGCCGGAGATGAGCAGTTCTTC.

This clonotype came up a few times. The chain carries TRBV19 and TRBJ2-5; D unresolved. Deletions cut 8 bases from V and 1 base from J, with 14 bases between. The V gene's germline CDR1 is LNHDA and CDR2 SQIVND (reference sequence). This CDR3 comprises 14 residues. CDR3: CASVPQRSQETQYF. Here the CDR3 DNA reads TGTGCCAGTGTTCCCCAGCGTTCCCAAGAGACCCAGTACTTC.

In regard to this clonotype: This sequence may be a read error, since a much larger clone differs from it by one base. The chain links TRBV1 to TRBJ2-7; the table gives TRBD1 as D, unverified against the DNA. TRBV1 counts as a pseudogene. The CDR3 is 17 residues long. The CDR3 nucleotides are TGCACCAGCAACCAAGATTCGGCGGGACAGCCAACCTACGAGCAGTACTTC. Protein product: CTSNQDSAGQPTYEQYF.